A selection of T cell receptor beta chains follows, all from one sample in a study of T cell clones after liver transplantation. Generated by immunoSEQ multiplex PCR, the TCRdb table keeps only in-frame clones and is missing some. The data hold tens of thousands of clones, with 84% observed a single time. The sample here was CD4+ T cells from blood, taken before liver transplant. The receptor source for this set is a human donor who received a liver transplant. CDR3s include the opening cysteine and the closing phenylalanine or tryptophan. Fields, in order: V gene, clone size, J gene, D gene, CDR3 DNA, CDR3 protein. A D gene is named only where the DNA matches it firmly. The size field is filled for only some rows; it gives once, few, many or a size class.

TRBV5-1	NA	TRBJ2-5	NA	TGCGCCAGCAGCTGGGGGTTGCAAGAGACCCAGTACTTC	CASSWGLQETQYF
TRBV5-6	NA	TRBJ2-2	NA	TGTGCCAGCAGCTTGGGCAACACCGGGGAGCTGTTTTTT	CASSLGNTGELFF
TRBV28	once	TRBJ2-5	NA	TGTGCCAGCAGGGTCCAGGGGGGAGGAGAGACCCAGTACTTC	CASRVQGGGETQYF
TRBV30	few	TRBJ1-5	TRBD1	TGTGCCTGGAGTCAACAGGGGATAGACAATCAGCCCCAGCATTTT	CAWSQQGIDNQPQHF
TRBV7-2	NA	TRBJ2-2	TRBD1	TGTGCCAGCAGCTTAGAAGCAGGGGGGAACACCGGGGAGCTGTTTTTT	CASSLEAGGNTGELFF
TRBV6-5	once	TRBJ2-1	NA	TGTGCCAGCAGTTACTCGCAGGTCTACAATGAGCAGTTCTTC	CASSYSQVYNEQFF
TRBV5-8	NA	TRBJ1-5	TRBD1	TGTGCCAGCAGCTTTACCGGGACAGGACATCAGCCCCAGCATTTT	CASSFTGTGHQPQHF
TRBV6-5	NA	TRBJ1-2	NA	TGTGCCAGCAGTCCGACCCCCTATGGCTACACCTTC	CASSPTPYGYTF
TRBV6-5	NA	TRBJ2-4	NA	TGTGCCAGCAGTTCCTCCTCCTACATTCAGTACTTC	CASSSSSYIQYF
TRBV21-1	NA	TRBJ1-2	NA	TGTGCCAGCAGCAAAGATAAGACAGTAGGATATGGCTACACCTTC	CASSKDKTVGYGYTF
TRBV5-1	NA	TRBJ2-3	TRBD2	TGCGCCAGCAGTAGAGCGGGAGGGCCCTCAGATACGCAGTATTTT	CASSRAGGPSDTQYF
TRBV5-6	NA	TRBJ1-4	NA	TGTGCCAGCAGTTCCGGGGGCGATGAAAAACTGTTTTTT	CASSSGGDEKLFF
TRBV6-5	NA	TRBJ2-7	TRBD1	TGTGCCAGCAGTACCGGGACAGGTCTTCCGTACTTC	CASSTGTGLPYF
TRBV28	NA	TRBJ1-1	NA	TGTGCCAGCAGTGAGGGGAACACTGAAGCTTTCTTT	CASSEGNTEAFF
TRBV4-2	NA	TRBJ2-7	TRBD1	TGTGCCAGCAGCCCGGGACAGGACCCCTACGAGCAGTACTTC	CASSPGQDPYEQYF
TRBV11-2	NA	TRBJ2-2	NA	TGTGCCAGCAGCTTGGGACCCGACACCGGGGAGCTGTTTTTT	CASSLGPDTGELFF
TRBV18	NA	TRBJ2-1	TRBD1	TGTGCCAGCTCACTAGGACAGGGGGCGTTTAATGAGCAGTTCTTC	CASSLGQGAFNEQFF
TRBV7-3	NA	TRBJ2-5	NA	TGTGCCAGCAGCCCACGGGAAAGAGGGGGGCGGAAAGAGACCCAGTACTTC	CASSPRERGGRKETQYF
TRBV18	NA	TRBJ2-7	NA	TGTGCCAGCTCACCAGGGACCACATTTTGGTACTTC	CASSPGTTFWYF
TRBV6-5	NA	TRBJ2-7	NA	TGTGCCAGCAGCCTGCCGGGGAAGGGGGTTGGTGAGCAGTACTTC	CASSLPGKGVGEQYF
TRBV4-1	NA	TRBJ1-4	NA	TGCGCCAGCAGCCATGAAGGGACCAATGAAAAACTGTTTTTT	CASSHEGTNEKLFF
TRBV7-2	NA	TRBJ1-3	TRBD1	TGTGCCAGCAGCTTAGCGATTGCCGGACAGGGGGCAAACACCATATATTTT	CASSLAIAGQGANTIYF
TRBV30	NA	TRBJ2-2	TRBD1	TGTGCCTGGAGTGTAAGGGGGCTCGGGGAGCTGTTTTTT	CAWSVRGLGELFF
TRBV5-1	NA	TRBJ1-1	TRBD1	TGCGCCAGCAGCTTGGGGGACAGAACTGAAGCTTTCTTT	CASSLGDRTEAFF
TRBV21-1	NA	TRBJ1-5	NA	TGTGCCAGCAGCAAGTCGGACAGCAATCAGCCCCAGCATTTT	CASSKSDSNQPQHF
TRBV7-2	few	TRBJ2-7	NA	TGTGCCAGCAGCTTAGCGGGTAGCGGTTTCGAGCAGTACTTC	CASSLAGSGFEQYF
TRBV29-1	NA	TRBJ2-3	NA	TGCAGCGTTGATTGGGGAGGTACGCAGTATTTT	CSVDWGGTQYF
TRBV7-7	NA	TRBJ2-3	NA	TGTGCTAGCAGCTTAGGGGGCACAGATACGCAGTATTTT	CASSLGGTDTQYF
TRBV6-1	once	TRBJ1-2	NA	TGTGCCAGCAACCCGGGGGCGGGCTATGGCTACACCTTC	CASNPGAGYGYTF
TRBV7-2	NA	TRBJ1-6	NA	TGTGCCAGCAGCTTAAGAGGAGGGATCTCCTATAATTCACCCCTCCACTTT	CASSLRGGISYNSPLHF
TRBV2	NA	TRBJ2-5	NA	TGTGCCAGCACCGGTTTAGAAGAGACCCAGTACTTC	CASTGLEETQYF
TRBV6-1	NA	TRBJ2-5	NA	TGTGCCAGCAGTTTAACACAGGGACCCCAGTACTTC	CASSLTQGPQYF
TRBV12-5	NA	TRBJ1-3	NA	TGTGCTAGTGGTTTGGTACCCCGTGGAAACACCATATATTTT	CASGLVPRGNTIYF